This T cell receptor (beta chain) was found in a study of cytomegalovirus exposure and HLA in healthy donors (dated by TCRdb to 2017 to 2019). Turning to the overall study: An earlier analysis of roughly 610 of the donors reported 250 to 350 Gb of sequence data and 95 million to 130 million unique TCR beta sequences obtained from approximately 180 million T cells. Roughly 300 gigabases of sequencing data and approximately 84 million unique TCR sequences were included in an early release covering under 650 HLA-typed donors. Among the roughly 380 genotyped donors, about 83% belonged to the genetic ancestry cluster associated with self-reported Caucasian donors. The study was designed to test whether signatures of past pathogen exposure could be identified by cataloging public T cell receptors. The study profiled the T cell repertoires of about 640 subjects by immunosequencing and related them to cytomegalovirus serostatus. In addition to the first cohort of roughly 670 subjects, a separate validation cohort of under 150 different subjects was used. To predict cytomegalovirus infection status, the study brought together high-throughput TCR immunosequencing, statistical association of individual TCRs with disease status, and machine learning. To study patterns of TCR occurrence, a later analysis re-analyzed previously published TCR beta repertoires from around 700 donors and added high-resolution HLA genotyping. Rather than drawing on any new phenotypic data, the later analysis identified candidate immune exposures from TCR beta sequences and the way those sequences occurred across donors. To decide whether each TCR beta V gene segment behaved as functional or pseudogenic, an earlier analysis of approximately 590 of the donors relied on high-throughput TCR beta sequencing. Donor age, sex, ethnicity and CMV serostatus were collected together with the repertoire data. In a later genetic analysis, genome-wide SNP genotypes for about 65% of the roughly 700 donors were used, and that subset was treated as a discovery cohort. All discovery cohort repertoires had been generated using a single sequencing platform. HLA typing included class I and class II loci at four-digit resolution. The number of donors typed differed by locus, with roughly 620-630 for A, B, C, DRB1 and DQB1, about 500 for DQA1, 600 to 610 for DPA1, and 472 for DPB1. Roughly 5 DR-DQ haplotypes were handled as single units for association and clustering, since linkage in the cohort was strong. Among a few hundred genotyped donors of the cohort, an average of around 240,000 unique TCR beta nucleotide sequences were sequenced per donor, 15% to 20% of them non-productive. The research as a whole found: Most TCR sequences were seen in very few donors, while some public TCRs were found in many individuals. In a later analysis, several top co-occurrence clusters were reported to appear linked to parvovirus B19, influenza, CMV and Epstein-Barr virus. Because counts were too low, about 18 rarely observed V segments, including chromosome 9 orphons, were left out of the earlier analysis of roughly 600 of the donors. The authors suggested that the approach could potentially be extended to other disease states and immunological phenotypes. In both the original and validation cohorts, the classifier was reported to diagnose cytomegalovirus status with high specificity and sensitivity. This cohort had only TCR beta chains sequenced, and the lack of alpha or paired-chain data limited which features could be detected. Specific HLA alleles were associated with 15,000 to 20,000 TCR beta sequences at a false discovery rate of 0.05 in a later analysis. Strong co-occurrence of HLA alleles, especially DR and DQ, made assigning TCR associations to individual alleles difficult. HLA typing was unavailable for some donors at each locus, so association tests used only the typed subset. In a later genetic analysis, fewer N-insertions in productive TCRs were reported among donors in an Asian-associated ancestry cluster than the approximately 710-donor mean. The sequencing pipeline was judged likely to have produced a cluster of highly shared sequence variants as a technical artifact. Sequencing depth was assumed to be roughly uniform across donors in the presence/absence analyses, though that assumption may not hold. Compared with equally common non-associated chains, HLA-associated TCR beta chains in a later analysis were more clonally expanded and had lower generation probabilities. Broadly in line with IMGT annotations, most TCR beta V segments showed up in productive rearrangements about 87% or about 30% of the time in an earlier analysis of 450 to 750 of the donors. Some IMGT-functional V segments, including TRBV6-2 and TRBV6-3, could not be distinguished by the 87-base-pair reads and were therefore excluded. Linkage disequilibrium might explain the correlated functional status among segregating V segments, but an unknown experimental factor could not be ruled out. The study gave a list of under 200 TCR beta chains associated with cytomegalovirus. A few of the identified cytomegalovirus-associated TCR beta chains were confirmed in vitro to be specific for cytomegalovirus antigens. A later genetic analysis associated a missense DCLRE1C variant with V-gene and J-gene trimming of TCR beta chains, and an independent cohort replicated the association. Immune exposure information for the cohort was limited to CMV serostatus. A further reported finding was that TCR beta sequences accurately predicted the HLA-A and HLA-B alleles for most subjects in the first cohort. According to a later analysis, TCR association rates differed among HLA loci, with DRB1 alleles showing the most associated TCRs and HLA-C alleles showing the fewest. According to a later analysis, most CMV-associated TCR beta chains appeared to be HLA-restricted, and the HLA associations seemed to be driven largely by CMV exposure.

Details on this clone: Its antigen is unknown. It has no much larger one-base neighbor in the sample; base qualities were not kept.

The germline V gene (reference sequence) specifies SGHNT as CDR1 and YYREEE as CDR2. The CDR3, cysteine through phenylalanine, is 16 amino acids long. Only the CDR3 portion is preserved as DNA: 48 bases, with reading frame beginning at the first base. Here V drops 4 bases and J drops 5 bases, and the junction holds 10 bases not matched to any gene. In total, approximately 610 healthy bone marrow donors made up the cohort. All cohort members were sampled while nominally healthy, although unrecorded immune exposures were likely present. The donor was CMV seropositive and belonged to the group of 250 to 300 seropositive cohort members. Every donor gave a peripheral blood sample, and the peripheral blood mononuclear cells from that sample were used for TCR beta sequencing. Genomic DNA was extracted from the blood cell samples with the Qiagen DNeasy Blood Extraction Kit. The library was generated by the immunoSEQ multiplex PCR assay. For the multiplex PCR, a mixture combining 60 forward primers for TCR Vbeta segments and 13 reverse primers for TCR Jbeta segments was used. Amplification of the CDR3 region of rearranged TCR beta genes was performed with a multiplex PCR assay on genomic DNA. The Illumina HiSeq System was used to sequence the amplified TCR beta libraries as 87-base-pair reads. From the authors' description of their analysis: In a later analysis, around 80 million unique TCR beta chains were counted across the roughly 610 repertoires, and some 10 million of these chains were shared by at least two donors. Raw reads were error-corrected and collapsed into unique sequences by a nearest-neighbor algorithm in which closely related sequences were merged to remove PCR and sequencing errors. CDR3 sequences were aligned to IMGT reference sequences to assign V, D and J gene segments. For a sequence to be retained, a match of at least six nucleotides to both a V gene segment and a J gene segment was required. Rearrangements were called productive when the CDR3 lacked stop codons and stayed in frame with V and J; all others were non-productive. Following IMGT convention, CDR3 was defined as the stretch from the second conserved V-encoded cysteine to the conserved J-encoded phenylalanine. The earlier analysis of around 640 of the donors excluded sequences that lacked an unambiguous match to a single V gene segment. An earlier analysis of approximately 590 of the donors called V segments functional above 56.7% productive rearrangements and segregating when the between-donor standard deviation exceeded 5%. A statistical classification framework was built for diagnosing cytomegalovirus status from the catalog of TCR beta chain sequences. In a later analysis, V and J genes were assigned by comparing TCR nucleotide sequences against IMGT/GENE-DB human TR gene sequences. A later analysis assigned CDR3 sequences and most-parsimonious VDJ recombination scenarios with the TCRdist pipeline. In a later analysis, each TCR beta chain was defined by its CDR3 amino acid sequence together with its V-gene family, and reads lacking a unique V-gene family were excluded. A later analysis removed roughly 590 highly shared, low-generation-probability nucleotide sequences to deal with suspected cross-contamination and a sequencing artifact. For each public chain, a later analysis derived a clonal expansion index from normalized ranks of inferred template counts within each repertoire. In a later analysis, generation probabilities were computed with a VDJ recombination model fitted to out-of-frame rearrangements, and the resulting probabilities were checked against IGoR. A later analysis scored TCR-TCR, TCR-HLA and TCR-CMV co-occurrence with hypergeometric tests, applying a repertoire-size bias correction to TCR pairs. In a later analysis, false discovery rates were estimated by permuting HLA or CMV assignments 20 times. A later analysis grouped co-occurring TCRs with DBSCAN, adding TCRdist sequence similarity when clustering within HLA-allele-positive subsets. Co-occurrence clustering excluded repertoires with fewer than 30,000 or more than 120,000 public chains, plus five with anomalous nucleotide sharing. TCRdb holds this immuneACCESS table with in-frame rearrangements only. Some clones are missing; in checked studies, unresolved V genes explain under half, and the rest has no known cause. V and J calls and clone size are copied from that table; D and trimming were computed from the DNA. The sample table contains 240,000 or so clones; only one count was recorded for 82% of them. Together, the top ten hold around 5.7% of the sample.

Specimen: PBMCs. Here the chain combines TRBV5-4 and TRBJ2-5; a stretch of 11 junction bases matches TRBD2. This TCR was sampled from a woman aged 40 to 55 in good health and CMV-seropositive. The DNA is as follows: TGTGCCAGCAGCAGCGGACGGGGACTAGCGGTTGAGACCCAGTACTTC. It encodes CASSSGRGLAVETQYF.